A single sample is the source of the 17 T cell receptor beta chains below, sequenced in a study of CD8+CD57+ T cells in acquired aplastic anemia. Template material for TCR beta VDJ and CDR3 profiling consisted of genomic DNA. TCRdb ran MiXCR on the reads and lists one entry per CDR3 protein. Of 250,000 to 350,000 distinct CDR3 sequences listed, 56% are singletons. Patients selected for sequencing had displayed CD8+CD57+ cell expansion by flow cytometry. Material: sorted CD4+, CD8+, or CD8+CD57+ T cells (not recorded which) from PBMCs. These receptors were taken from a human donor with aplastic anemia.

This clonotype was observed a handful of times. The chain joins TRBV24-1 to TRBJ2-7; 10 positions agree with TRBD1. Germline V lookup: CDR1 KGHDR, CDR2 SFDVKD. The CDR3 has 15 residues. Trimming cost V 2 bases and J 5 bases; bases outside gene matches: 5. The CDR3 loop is CATSDSTGGMDEQYF. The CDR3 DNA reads TGTGCCACCAGTGATTCGACAGGGGGCATGGACGAGCAGTACTTC.

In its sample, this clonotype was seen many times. In nucleotides, the CDR3 is TGCGCCAGCAGCTTGTCAGGGAACCGTCAGCCCCAGCATTTT. Its translation is CASSLSGNRQPQHF. The J gene is TRBJ1-5, the V gene TRBV5-1, with D maybe TRBD1 (5 bases). V was cut by 1 base and J by 6 bases, with 11 bases left in between. The germline CDR1 and CDR2 sequences are SGHRS and YFSETQ. The CDR3 is 14 amino acids.

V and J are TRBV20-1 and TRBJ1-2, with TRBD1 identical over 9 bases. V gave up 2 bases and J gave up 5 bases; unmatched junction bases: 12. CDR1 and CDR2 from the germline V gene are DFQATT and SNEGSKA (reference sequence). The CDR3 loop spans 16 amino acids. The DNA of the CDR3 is TGCAGTGCTAGACTACACCGGGACAGGGTCTCGTATGGCTACACCTTC. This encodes CSARLHRDRVSYGYTF.

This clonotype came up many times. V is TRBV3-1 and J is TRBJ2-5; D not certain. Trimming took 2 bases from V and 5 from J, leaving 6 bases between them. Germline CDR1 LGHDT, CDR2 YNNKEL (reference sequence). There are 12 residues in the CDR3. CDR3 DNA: TGTGCCAGCAGCCAATACCGGGAGACCCAGTACTTC. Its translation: CASSQYRETQYF.

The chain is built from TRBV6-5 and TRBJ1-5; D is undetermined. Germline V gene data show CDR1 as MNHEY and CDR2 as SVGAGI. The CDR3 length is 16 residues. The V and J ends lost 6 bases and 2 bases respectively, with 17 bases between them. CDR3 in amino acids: CASSLRASNGNQPQHF. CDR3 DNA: TGTGCCAGCAGCCTCCGGGCCTCTAACGGCAATCAGCCCCAGCATTTT.

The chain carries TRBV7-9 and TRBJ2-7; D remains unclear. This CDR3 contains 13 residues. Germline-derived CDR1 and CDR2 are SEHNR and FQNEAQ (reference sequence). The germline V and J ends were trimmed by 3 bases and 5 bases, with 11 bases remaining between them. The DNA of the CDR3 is TGTGCCAGCAGCTTCTGGCTTATTGACGAGCAGTACTTC. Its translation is CASSFWLIDEQYF.

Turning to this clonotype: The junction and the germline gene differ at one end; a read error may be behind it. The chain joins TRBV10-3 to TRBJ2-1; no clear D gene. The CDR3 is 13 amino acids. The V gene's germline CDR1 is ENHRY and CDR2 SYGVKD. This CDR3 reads CASSELGRNEQFF. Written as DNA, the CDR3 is TGTGCCAGCAGTGAATTGGGCAGAAATGAGCAGTTCTTC.

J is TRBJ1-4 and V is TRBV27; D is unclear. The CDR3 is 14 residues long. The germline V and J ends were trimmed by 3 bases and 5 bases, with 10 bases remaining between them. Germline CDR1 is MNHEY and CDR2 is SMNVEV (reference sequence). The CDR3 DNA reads TGTGCCAGCAGTTTTGGTAGTACCAATGAAAAACTGTTTTTT. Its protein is CASSFGSTNEKLFF.

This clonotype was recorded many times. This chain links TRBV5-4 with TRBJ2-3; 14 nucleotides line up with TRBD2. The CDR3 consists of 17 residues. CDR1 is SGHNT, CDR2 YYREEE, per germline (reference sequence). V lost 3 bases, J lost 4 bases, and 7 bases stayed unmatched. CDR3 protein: CASSSGTSGRTADTQYF. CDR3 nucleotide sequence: TGTGCCAGCAGCTCGGGGACTAGCGGGAGAACGGCAGATACGCAGTATTTT. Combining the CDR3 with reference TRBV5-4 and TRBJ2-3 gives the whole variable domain ETGVTQSPTHLIKTRGQQVTLRCSSQSGHNTVSWYQQALGQGPQFIFQYYREEENGRGNFPPRFSGLQFPNYSSELNVNALELDDSALYLCASSSGTSGRTADTQYFGPGTRLTVL.

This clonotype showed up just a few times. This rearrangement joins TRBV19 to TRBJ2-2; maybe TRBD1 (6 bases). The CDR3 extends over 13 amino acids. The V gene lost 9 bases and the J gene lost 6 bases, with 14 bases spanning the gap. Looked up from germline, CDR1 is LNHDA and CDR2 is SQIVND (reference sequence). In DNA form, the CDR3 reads TGTGCCAGCGCCGGACAGTTCGCCGGGGAGCTGTTTTTT. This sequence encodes CASAGQFAGELFF.

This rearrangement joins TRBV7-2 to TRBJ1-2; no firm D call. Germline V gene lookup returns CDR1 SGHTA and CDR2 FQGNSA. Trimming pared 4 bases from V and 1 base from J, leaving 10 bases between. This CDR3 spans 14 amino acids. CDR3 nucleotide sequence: TGTGCCAGCAGCTCAGGAGGGTTTAACTATGGCTACACCTTC. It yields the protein CASSSGGFNYGYTF.

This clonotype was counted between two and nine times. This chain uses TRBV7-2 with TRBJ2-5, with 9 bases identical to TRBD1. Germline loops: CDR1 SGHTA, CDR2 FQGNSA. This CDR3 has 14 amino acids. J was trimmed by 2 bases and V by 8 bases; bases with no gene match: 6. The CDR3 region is CASRGQGSQETQYF. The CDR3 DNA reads TGTGCCAGCCGGGGACAGGGATCACAAGAGACCCAGTACTTC. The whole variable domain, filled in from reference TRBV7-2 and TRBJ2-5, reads GAGVSQSPSNKVTEKGKDVELRCDPISGHTALYWYRQSLGQGLEFLIYFQGNSAPDKSGLPSDRFSAERTGGSVSTLTIQRTQQEDSAVYLCASRGQGSQETQYFGPGTRLLVL.

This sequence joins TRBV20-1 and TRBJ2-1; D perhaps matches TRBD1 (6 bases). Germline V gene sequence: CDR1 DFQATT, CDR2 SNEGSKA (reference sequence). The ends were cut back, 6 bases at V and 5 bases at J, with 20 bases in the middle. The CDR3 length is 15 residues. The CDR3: CSANNRESPNNEQFF. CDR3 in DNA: TGCAGTGCCAATAACAGGGAATCCCCTAACAATGAGCAGTTCTTC.

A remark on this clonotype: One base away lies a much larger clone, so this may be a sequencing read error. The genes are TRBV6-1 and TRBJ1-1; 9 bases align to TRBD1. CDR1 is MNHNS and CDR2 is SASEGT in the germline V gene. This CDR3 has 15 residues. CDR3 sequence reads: CASSDLTGGNTDAFF. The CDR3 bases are TGTGCCAGCAGTGATTTGACAGGGGGGAACACTGACGCTTTCTTT.

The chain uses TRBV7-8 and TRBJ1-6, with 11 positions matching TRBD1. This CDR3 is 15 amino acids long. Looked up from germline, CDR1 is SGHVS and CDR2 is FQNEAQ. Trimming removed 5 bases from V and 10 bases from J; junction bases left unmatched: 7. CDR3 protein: CASSQEGQGDSPLHF. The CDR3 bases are TGTGCCAGCAGCCAAGAGGGACAGGGGGACTCACCCCTCCACTTT.

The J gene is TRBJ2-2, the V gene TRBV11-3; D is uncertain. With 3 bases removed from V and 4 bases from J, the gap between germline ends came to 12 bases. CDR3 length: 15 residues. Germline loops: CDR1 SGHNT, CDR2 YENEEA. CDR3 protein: CASSLSQSSTGELFF. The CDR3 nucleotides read TGTGCCAGCAGCTTGTCGCAGTCGAGCACCGGGGAGCTGTTTTTT. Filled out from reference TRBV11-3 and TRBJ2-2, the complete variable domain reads EAGVVQSPRYKIIEKKQPVAFWCNPISGHNTLYWYLQNLGQGPELLIRYENEEAVDDSQLPKDRFSAERLKGVDSTLKIQPAELGDSAVYLCASSLSQSSTGELFFGEGSRLTVL.

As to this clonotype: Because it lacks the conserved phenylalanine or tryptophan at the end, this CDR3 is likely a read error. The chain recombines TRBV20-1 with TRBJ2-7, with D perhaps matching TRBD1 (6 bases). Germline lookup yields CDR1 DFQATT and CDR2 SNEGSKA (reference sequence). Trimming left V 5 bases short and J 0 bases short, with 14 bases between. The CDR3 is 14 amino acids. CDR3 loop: CSAYRDTSSYEQYR. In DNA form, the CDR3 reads TGCAGTGCTTACCGGGACACGAGCTCCTACGAGCAGTACCGC.